The next 32 T cell receptor beta chains were all read from a single sample in a study of blood T cell repertoires in COVID-19. The data were produced by immunoSEQ multiplex PCR, yet TCRdb's version contains in-frame clones alone and is incomplete. The sample yields 70,000 to 95,000 clones, roughly 89% seen once. Input material: peripheral blood. The receptors originated from a woman of 80 years or more with active COVID-19.

V is TRBV6-5 and J is TRBJ1-1; D gene uncertain. Germline lookup yields CDR1 MNHEY and CDR2 SVGAGI. This CDR3 contains 12 residues. V lost 2 bases and J 10 bases, leaving 11 bases between the germline ends. CDR3 sequence (DNA): TGTGCCAGCAGTTACGCGGGCCGCTCAGCTTTCTTT. This sequence encodes CASSYAGRSAFF.

The chain combines TRBV5-1 with TRBJ2-7; D is perhaps TRBD2 (7 bases). This CDR3 has 14 residues. V was clipped by 1 base and J by 5 bases, with 13 bases between them. Germline CDR1 SGHRS, CDR2 YFSETQ. The CDR3 here is CASSLWAGADEQYF. Here the CDR3 DNA reads TGCGCCAGCAGCTTGTGGGCGGGGGCGGACGAGCAGTACTTC.

The chain links TRBV7-9 to TRBJ2-3, with D hard to call. This CDR3 contains 13 residues. Between the trimmed V and J ends, which lost 1 base and 7 bases, there was a span of 9 bases. Germline lookup yields CDR1 SEHNR and CDR2 FQNEAQ (reference sequence). The CDR3 sequence: CASSLGQHNTQYF. The CDR3 nucleotides are TGTGCCAGCAGCTTAGGGCAACACAATACGCAGTATTTT.

The J gene is TRBJ2-1, the V gene TRBV27, with D tentatively TRBD1 (6 bases). The ends were cut back, 8 bases at V and 4 bases at J, with 9 bases in the middle. Germline-derived CDR1 and CDR2 are MNHEY and SMNVEV (reference sequence). The CDR3 is 12 residues long. The CDR3 here is CASGTSYNEQFF. CDR3 coding DNA: TGTGCCAGCGGGACATCTTACAATGAGCAGTTCTTC.

This clone was counted a single time. The J gene is TRBJ2-6, the V gene TRBV28; no reliable D call. The CDR3 has 15 residues. V lost 4 bases and J lost 0, with 7 bases in between. Germline CDR1 MDHEN, CDR2 SYDVKM. Here the CDR3 DNA reads TGTGCCAGCAGTTCCACATTCTCTGGGGCCAACGTCCTGACTTTC. Amino acids: CASSSTFSGANVLTF.

This chain joins TRBV3-1 (or the pseudogene TRBV3-2) and TRBJ2-5, with a tentative D call TRBD2 (5 bases). Trimming took 1 base from V and 7 from J, leaving 10 bases between them. This CDR3 has 13 residues. Germline lookup yields CDR1 LGHDT and CDR2 YNNKEL (reference sequence). The CDR3 protein is CASSQVISGTQYF. CDR3 nucleotide sequence: TGTGCCAGCAGCCAAGTGATAAGCGGGACCCAGTACTTC.

The CDR3 sequence: CASSSFLGAGANVLTF. CDR3 bases: TGCGCCAGCAGCTCCTTTCTAGGGGCTGGGGCCAACGTCCTGACTTTC. This chain connects TRBV5-1 to TRBJ2-6; a weak D match, TRBD1 (5 bases). V was shortened by 3 bases and J by 2 bases, with 12 bases between the two germline ends. CDR3 length: 16 amino acids. Per germline, CDR1 SGHRS and CDR2 YFSETQ.

The V gene is TRBV10-2, the J gene TRBJ2-7; D unclear. The CDR3 loop spans 13 amino acids. Germline-derived CDR1 and CDR2 are WSHSY and SAAADI. Between the trimmed V and J ends, which lost 4 bases and 1 base, there was a span of 8 bases. The CDR3 DNA reads TGCGCCAGCAGTGTGGGCCGTTCCTACGAGCAGTACTTC. Its translation is CASSVGRSYEQYF.

The chain joins TRBV12-3 or TRBV12-4 to TRBJ1-5; D is ambiguous. The V end was cut by 3 bases, the J end by 5 bases, with 8 bases between. CDR3 size: 13 residues. The CDR3 here is CASSFLEDQPQHF. CDR3 in DNA: TGTGCCAGCAGTTTCTTAGAGGATCAGCCCCAGCATTTT.

The chain couples TRBV7-9 to TRBJ2-3; D perhaps matches TRBD2 (5 bases). The CDR3 consists of 13 residues. V shed 11 bases and J shed 0 bases, with 12 bases lying between them. Germline CDR1 SEHNR, CDR2 FQNEAQ (reference sequence). CDR3: CAGDYDSTDTQYF. The CDR3 DNA sequence: TGTGCCGGTGACTATGATAGCACAGATACGCAGTATTTT.

This clone was seen just once. This sequence joins TRBV5-5 and TRBJ2-1; 8 nucleotides match TRBD2. The CDR3 spans 19 residues. From germline, CDR1 is SGHKS and CDR2 YYEKEE (reference sequence). V was pared by 0 bases and J by 3 bases, with 14 bases of the junction left unmatched. The chain's CDR3 is CASSLGTSPIYWGYNEQFF. The CDR3 DNA reads as TGTGCCAGCAGCTTGGGGACTAGCCCCATATATTGGGGCTACAATGAGCAGTTCTTC. Together with reference TRBV5-5 and TRBJ2-1, the CDR3 gives the full variable domain: DAGVTQSPTHLIKTRGQQVTLRCSPISGHKSVSWYQQVLGQGPQFIFQYYEKEERGRGNFPDRFSARQFPNYSSELNVNALLLGDSALYLCASSLGTSPIYWGYNEQFFGPGTRLTVL.

The chain uses TRBV29-1 and TRBJ1-2, with 8 bases identical to TRBD1. Looked up from germline, CDR1 is SQVTM and CDR2 is ANQGSEA. This CDR3 comprises 13 residues. J lost 0 bases, V lost 7 bases, and 4 bases had no gene match. CDR3 region: CSARTGSNYGYTF. The CDR3 DNA follows: TGCAGCGCCCGGACAGGGTCTAACTATGGCTACACCTTC.

Here the CDR3 DNA reads TGTGCCAGCAGCTCTAGCCTCTTGGCGGGAGTGGTGGAGCAGTACTTC. This sequence encodes CASSSSLLAGVVEQYF. This chain joins TRBV11-2 and TRBJ2-7, with 7 bases identical to TRBD2. Germline V CDR1 and CDR2: SGHAT, FQNNGV. After removal of 4 bases from V and 7 bases from J, the junction contained 16 bases not matched to a gene. CDR3 length equals 16 residues.

The genes are TRBV28 and TRBJ2-5; TRBD2 might be the D (7 bases). With 8 bases removed from V and 3 bases from J, the gap between germline ends came to 10 bases. This CDR3 has 12 residues. Per the germline V gene, CDR1 is MDHEN and CDR2 is SYDVKM. The CDR3 sequence is CASGGGEETQYF. In nucleotides, the CDR3 is TGTGCCAGCGGAGGGGGGGAAGAGACCCAGTACTTC.

This sequence joins TRBV12-2 and TRBJ2-7; TRBD2, the D gene given by the table, was not confirmed from the DNA. TRBV12-2 is given as a pseudogene. The CDR3 runs to 19 residues. The CDR3 DNA sequence: TGTGCAAGTCGCTTAGCTCTGGACTTCGTGAGGAGGAGCTCCTACGAGCAGTACTTC. It encodes CASRLALDFVRRSSYEQYF.

The V gene is TRBV29-1, the J gene TRBJ2-5, with 9 bases fitting TRBD1. The junction had 7 bases not matched to a gene; V was cut back by 3 bases and J by 5 bases. The length of the CDR3 is 14 residues. Per the germline V gene, CDR1 is SQVTM and CDR2 is ANQGSEA. CDR3 protein: CSVDVQGAYETQYF. DNA of the CDR3: TGCAGCGTTGATGTACAGGGGGCTTATGAGACCCAGTACTTC.

The chain carries TRBV6-5 and TRBJ1-4, with TRBD1 matching over 7 bases. The CDR3 runs to 14 residues. Trimming took 6 bases from V and 8 from J; bases not matched to a gene: 9. Germline V lookup: CDR1 MNHEY, CDR2 SVGAGI. CDR3 protein: CASRIDRDYEKLFF. DNA of the CDR3: TGTGCCAGCAGGATTGACAGGGATTACGAAAAACTGTTTTTT.

V gene TRBV5-3 combines with J gene TRBJ2-5, with D possibly matching TRBD2 (6 bases). TRBV5-3 is given ORF status, its function remaining uncertain. With 2 bases removed from V and 5 bases from J, the gap between germline ends came to 10 bases. The CDR3 contains 13 residues. CDR3 loop: CARSFRGGETQYF. Written as DNA, the CDR3 is TGTGCCAGAAGCTTTCGGGGAGGCGAGACCCAGTACTTC.

This clone was seen more than once but under ten times. This chain joins TRBV6-2 or TRBV6-3 and TRBJ1-5; D gene unclear. Trimming left V 5 bases short and J 2 bases short, with 10 bases between. The CDR3 spans 14 residues. The germline V gene has CDR1 MNHEY and CDR2 SVGEGT. The CDR3 nucleotides are TGTGCCAGCAGTAGCTCCGTGGGCAATCAGCCCCAGCATTTT. The encoded protein is CASSSSVGNQPQHF.

This chain joins TRBV4-1 and TRBJ2-7; 7 nucleotides agree with TRBD2. From germline, CDR1 is MGHRA and CDR2 YSYEKL. V was clipped by 2 bases and J by 1 base; unmatched bases: 8. This CDR3 comprises 16 residues. The CDR3 DNA reads as TGCGCCAGCAGCCAATTGGAGGGAGGGAAATCCTACGAGCAGTACTTC. Encoded protein: CASSQLEGGKSYEQYF.

This clone was detected only a few times. The chain is built from TRBV6-2 or TRBV6-3 and TRBJ2-1; 9 bases match TRBD2. Germline CDR1 and CDR2: MNHEY and SVGEGT. Trimming took 0 bases from V and 4 from J; bases not matched to a gene: 7. The CDR3 has 17 residues. The CDR3 bases are TGTGCCAGCAGTTACTCTGCGACTAGCGGCATATACAATGAGCAGTTCTTC. It specifies CASSYSATSGIYNEQFF.

The chain is built from TRBV7-6 and TRBJ1-1; D perhaps matches TRBD1 (6 bases). The CDR3 covers 13 residues. V was trimmed by 5 bases and J by 8 bases, leaving 15 bases between them. Germline loops: CDR1 SGHVS, CDR2 FNYEAQ. The CDR3 spells CASSQKGGAEAFF. DNA for the CDR3: TGTGCCAGCAGCCAAAAGGGGGGGGCAGAAGCTTTCTTT.

The chain links TRBV5-1 to TRBJ2-5, with 9 bases fitting TRBD1. Germline CDR1 SGHRS, CDR2 YFSETQ. This CDR3 comprises 17 residues. J was trimmed by 2 bases and V by 3 bases; bases with no gene match: 11. CDR3 protein: CASSSKTGTGPQETQYF. The CDR3 DNA follows: TGCGCCAGCAGCTCTAAAACTGGGACAGGGCCTCAAGAGACCCAGTACTTC. Full variable domain (missing parts from reference TRBV5-1 and TRBJ2-5): KAGVTQTPRYLIKTRGQQVTLSCSPISGHRSVSWYQQTPGQGLQFLFEYFSETQRNKGNFPGRFSGRQFSNSRSEMNVSTLELGDSALYLCASSSKTGTGPQETQYFGPGTRLLVL.

The chain links TRBV28 to TRBJ1-5; possibly TRBD1 for D (5 bases). The germline V gene has CDR1 MDHEN and CDR2 SYDVKM. Trimming took 6 bases from V and 11 from J, leaving 23 bases between them. The CDR3 sequence is 15 residues long. CDR3 amino acids: CASSSDLNPWGAQHF. The CDR3 DNA follows: TGTGCCAGCAGCTCGGATTTAAATCCGTGGGGCGCCCAGCATTTT.

This chain joins TRBV27 and TRBJ1-2; D ambiguous. The V end lost 6 bases, the J end lost 5 bases, and 10 bases lay between the germline ends. CDR1 and CDR2 from the germline V gene are MNHEY and SMNVEV (reference sequence). CDR3 length equals 12 residues. The CDR3 spells CASRGEGYGYTF. The CDR3 coding sequence is TGTGCCAGCAGGGGAGAAGGATATGGCTACACCTTC.

The CDR3 here is CAIRYMTGTQNTEAFF. In DNA, the CDR3 is TGTGCCATCCGCTACATGACCGGGACACAGAACACTGAAGCTTTCTTT. The V call is TRBV10-3, the J call TRBJ1-1, with D possibly being TRBD1 (6 bases). CDR3 length: 16 residues. Germline V gene data show CDR1 as ENHRY and CDR2 as SYGVKD. Trimming took off 8 bases at V and 1 base at J, with 20 bases between the two ends.

This sequence joins TRBV5-6 and TRBJ2-7, with 7 bases lining up with TRBD1. This CDR3 is 15 amino acids long. The germline V gene encodes CDR1 SGHDT and CDR2 YYEEEE. Germline trimming cut 4 bases from V and 8 bases from J; bases unmatched to any gene: 15. In nucleotides, the CDR3 is TGTGCCAGCAGCAAGGGGACAGTGAACCCTACGAAGCAGTACTTC. It translates to CASSKGTVNPTKQYF.

V usage is TRBV11-2 and J usage is TRBJ2-5; 11 positions agree with TRBD2. Germline trimming cut 2 bases from V and 4 bases from J; bases unmatched to any gene: 6. CDR1 and CDR2 (germline): SGHAT, FQNNGV. This CDR3 region has 16 residues. Here the CDR3 reads CASSLPLAGGGETQYF. The CDR3 nucleotides read TGTGCCAGCAGCTTACCTCTAGCGGGAGGAGGAGAGACCCAGTACTTC.

The chain uses TRBV30 and TRBJ2-3; 8 nucleotides match TRBD2. This CDR3 region has 15 residues. From germline, CDR1 is GTSNPN and CDR2 SVGIG (reference sequence). V shed 3 bases, J shed 1 base, and the junction held 6 bases outside the gene matches. CDR3 bases: TGTGCCTGGAGGGTAGCGGGAAGGGGCACAGATACGCAGTATTTT. This gives the protein CAWRVAGRGTDTQYF.

V usage is TRBV7-8 and J usage is TRBJ1-2; TRBD1 matches at 9 bases. Germline lookup yields CDR1 SGHVS and CDR2 FQNEAQ. This CDR3 is built from 13 residues. V was pared by 3 bases and J by 8 bases, with 4 bases of the junction left unmatched. The CDR3 loop is CASSFGTGPGYTF. The CDR3 DNA follows: TGTGCCAGCAGCTTTGGGACAGGGCCGGGCTACACCTTC. The full variable domain, with the rest looked up from reference TRBV7-8 and TRBJ1-2, is GAGVSQSPRYKVAKRGQDVALRCDPISGHVSLFWYQQALGQGPEFLTYFQNEAQLDKSGLPSDRFFAERPEGSVSTLKIQRTQQEDSAVYLCASSFGTGPGYTFGSGTRLTVV.

This chain connects TRBV19 to TRBJ1-5, with 8 nucleotides matching TRBD1. V gave up 6 bases and J gave up 0 bases; unmatched junction bases: 7. CDR3 length: 16 residues. Germline V gene sequence: CDR1 LNHDA, CDR2 SQIVND (reference sequence). The CDR3 region has the DNA TGTGCCAGTAGGAATGACAGGGGTGATAGCAATCAGCCCCAGCATTTT. Amino acids: CASRNDRGDSNQPQHF.

The chain is built from TRBV29-1 and TRBJ1-2; a possible D gene is TRBD1 (5 bases). This CDR3 has 11 residues. The V end was cut by 5 bases, the J end by 8 bases, with 12 bases between. The germline V gene encodes CDR1 SQVTM and CDR2 ANQGSEA. DNA of the CDR3: TGCAGCGTTTCCGGCGGGACGGGCTACACCTTC. This translates into CSVSGGTGYTF.